This TCR beta chain was documented in a study of blood T cell repertoires in COVID-19. Overall study: Donors in the United States, Italy and Spain gave samples during acute or convalescent COVID-19.

Original handling: Estimated nucleated cell counts came from reference gene primer amplification. Clones were sequenced by immunoSEQ multiplex PCR, and TCRdb holds only the in-frame ones, with some missing. For V, J and clone size, that table is used; D and trimming come from the DNA. The sample contains approximately 50,000 clones, over 80% of which appear only once. Sequencing was carried out using peripheral blood. The sequence derives from a human donor in a cohort sampled during active COVID-19.

The CDR3 DNA sequence: TGTGCCAGCAGCCTGGGATCTAGCGGGGGAATGGTTGAGCAGTTCTTC. Translation: CASSLGSSGGMVEQFF. The chain recombines TRBV7-2 with TRBJ2-1, with 10 bases identical to TRBD2. With V trimmed by 5 bases and J by 9 bases, 13 bases remained unmatched. The CDR3 covers 16 residues. CDR1 is SGHTA and CDR2 is FQGNSA in the germline V gene.